The subject of this entry is one TCR beta chain. The V gene end was trimmed by 7 bases and the J gene end by 6 bases; junction bases not matched to a gene: 5. The CDR3 length is 12 residues. The data stem from a study of blood T cell repertoires in COVID-19. Produced via immunoSEQ multiplex PCR; TCRdb's table is partial and in-frame only. The data contain fewer than 250,000 clones, 90% of them singletons. The gene calls are TRBV12-3 or TRBV12-4 and TRBJ1-2, with 7 bases fitting TRBD1. This clonotype originated in a man between 25 and 39 years old who had been exposed to COVID-19. Sequences were obtained from PBMCs or T cells enriched from blood (not recorded which). CDR3 sequence: CASNRGGDGYTF. CDR3 nucleotides: TGTGCCAGCAACAGGGGAGGTGATGGCTACACCTTC.